Shown below are 13 T cell receptor beta chains from a single sample sequenced in a study of CD8+CD57+ T cells in acquired aplastic anemia. Genomic DNA constituted the template upon which TCR beta VDJ and CDR3 profiling was performed. TCRdb processed the reads anew with MiXCR; each CDR3 protein has one entry. The table shows roughly 200,000 distinct CDR3 sequences, with approximately 60% occurring only once. The sequencing input was sorted CD4+, CD8+, or CD8+CD57+ T cells (not recorded which) from PBMCs. These receptors were obtained from a human donor in good health.

The sample holds a few counts of this clonotype. V and J are TRBV7-9 and TRBJ2-1; D unresolved. Trimming removed 6 bases at V and 8 bases at J, with 14 bases between. This CDR3 has 13 residues. Per germline, CDR1 SEHNR and CDR2 FQNEAQ (reference sequence). The CDR3 DNA is TGTGCCAGCAGGCATCCCTCCGGCCATGAGCAGTTCTTC. This gives the protein CASRHPSGHEQFF.

This clonotype has a count of ten or more. This rearrangement joins TRBV12-3 or TRBV12-4 to TRBJ1-4; weak D call: TRBD1 (5 bases). The CDR3 runs 17 residues. Trimming cost V 1 base and J 0 bases, with 12 bases left between them. The CDR3 DNA is TGTGCCAGCAGTTTAGTCGGGGGAGGGCCAACTAATGAAAAACTGTTTTTT. Translated, it gives CASSLVGGGPTNEKLFF.

The CDR3 nucleotides are TGCAGTGCTAGAGGACGGGAGTCATACATTCAGTACTTC. Translation: CSARGRESYIQYF. The chain couples TRBV20-1 to TRBJ2-4, with a tentative D call TRBD2 (6 bases). This CDR3 comprises 13 residues. Trimming took 1 base from V and 8 from J, leaving 12 bases between them. Germline CDR1 and CDR2: DFQATT and SNEGSKA (reference sequence).

This clonotype was detected many times. The chain links TRBV11-2 to TRBJ2-2; D is unresolved. Germline V gene sequence: CDR1 SGHAT, CDR2 FQNNGV. Trimming pared 6 bases from V and 7 bases from J, leaving 18 bases between. This CDR3 has 15 amino acids. The CDR3 nucleotides are TGTGCCAGCAGTTCCCTTATCCCTGGAGACGGGGAGCTGTTTTTT. It translates to CASSSLIPGDGELFF. The full variable domain, rest sourced from reference TRBV11-2 and TRBJ2-2, is EAGVAQSPRYKIIEKRQSVAFWCNPISGHATLYWYQQILGQGPKLLIQFQNNGVVDDSQLPKDRFSAERLKGVDSTLKIQPAKLEDSAVYLCASSSLIPGDGELFFGEGSRLTVL.

The rearrangement joins TRBV7-2 to TRBJ1-5; D remains ambiguous. Germline V lookup: CDR1 SGHTA, CDR2 FQGNSA. CDR3 size: 15 residues. V lost 5 bases to trimming and J lost 0 bases, with 11 bases between them. The CDR3 loop reads CASSPRGSSNQPQHF. In DNA form, the CDR3 reads TGTGCCAGCAGCCCCAGAGGGTCTAGCAATCAGCCCCAGCATTTT.

The CDR3 loop reads CASSLQGGGSSYEQYF. The CDR3 DNA is TGTGCCAGCAGCTTGCAAGGCGGGGGTAGCTCCTACGAGCAGTACTTC. The V call is TRBV7-8, the J call TRBJ2-7; 7 bases line up with TRBD2. Trimming cost V 3 bases and J 0 bases; bases outside gene matches: 8. CDR1 and CDR2 (germline): SGHVS, FQNEAQ. This CDR3 has 16 residues.

This clonotype was seen a handful of times. The V call is TRBV5-1, the J call TRBJ2-1; D uncertain. This CDR3 contains 13 residues. Trimming left V 4 bases short and J 7 bases short, with 12 bases between. In germline, CDR1 is SGHRS, CDR2 YFSETQ. CDR3 nucleotides: TGCGCCAGCAGCCCTACCTCGACGAATGAGCAGTTCTTC. This encodes CASSPTSTNEQFF.

The chain combines TRBV30 with TRBJ1-1; a weak D match, TRBD1 (6 bases). This CDR3 contains 14 residues. Trimming removed 2 bases at V and 4 bases at J, with 14 bases between. Germline V gene sequence: CDR1 GTSNPN, CDR2 SVGIG (reference sequence). The CDR3 reads CAWSSPGASTEAFF. The CDR3 DNA follows: TGTGCCTGGAGTTCCCCGGGGGCGAGCACTGAAGCTTTCTTT.

This chain joins TRBV5-1 and TRBJ1-3; 7 nucleotides line up with TRBD1. The CDR3 extends over 15 amino acids. V was clipped by 5 bases and J by 0 bases; unmatched bases: 5. CDR1 and CDR2 from the germline V gene are SGHRS and YFSETQ. In DNA, the CDR3 is TGCGCCAGCAGGCGACAGGGTAGCTCTGGAAACACCATATATTTT. Protein product: CASRRQGSSGNTIYF.

J is TRBJ2-7 and V is TRBV7-6; weak D call: TRBD1 (6 bases). CDR3 length equals 15 residues. Germline V lookup: CDR1 SGHVS, CDR2 FNYEAQ. Trimming pared 5 bases from V and 4 bases from J, leaving 18 bases between. CDR3: CASSPNLTGFYEQYF. CDR3 bases: TGTGCCAGCAGCCCTAACCTCACAGGGTTTTACGAGCAGTACTTC.

The rearrangement joins TRBV5-1 to TRBJ2-6; TRBD1 matches 9 bases. Germline CDR1 reads SGHRS; CDR2 reads YFSETQ. V shed 4 bases and J 2 bases; nucleotides not matched to a gene: 1. The CDR3 is made up of 15 amino acids. The chain's CDR3 is CASSGDRAGANVLTF. DNA for the CDR3: TGCGCCAGCAGCGGGGACAGGGCTGGGGCCAACGTCCTGACTTTC.

This CDR3 is CASSGSGTGVIYGYTF. CDR3 coding DNA: TGTGCCAGCAGCGGCTCCGGGACAGGGGTTATCTATGGCTACACCTTC. The rearrangement uses TRBV9 and TRBJ1-2, with TRBD1 identical over 10 bases. V shed 3 bases, J shed 4 bases, and the junction held 9 bases outside the gene matches. Germline CDR1 reads SGDLS; CDR2 reads YYNGEE. The CDR3 is 16 amino acids.

V and J are TRBV7-9 and TRBJ2-7; D gene unclear. Germline CDR1 SEHNR, CDR2 FQNEAQ (reference sequence). The CDR3 spans 13 residues. V dropped 1 base and J dropped 4 bases, with 8 bases sitting between them. CDR3: CASSLEIPYEQYF. CDR3 DNA: TGTGCCAGCAGCTTAGAAATCCCTTACGAGCAGTACTTC.